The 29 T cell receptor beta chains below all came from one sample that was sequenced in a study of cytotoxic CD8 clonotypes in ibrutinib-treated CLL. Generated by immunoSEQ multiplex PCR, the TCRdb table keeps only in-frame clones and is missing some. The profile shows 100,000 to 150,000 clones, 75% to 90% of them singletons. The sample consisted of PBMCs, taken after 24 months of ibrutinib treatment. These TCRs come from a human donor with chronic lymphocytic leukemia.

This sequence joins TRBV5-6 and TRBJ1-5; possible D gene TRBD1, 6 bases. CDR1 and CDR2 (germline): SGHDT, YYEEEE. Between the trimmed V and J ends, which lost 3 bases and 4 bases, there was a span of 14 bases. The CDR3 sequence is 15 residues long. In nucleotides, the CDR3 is TGTGCCAGCAGCTCTTGGGGGCTTAGTAATCAGCCCCAGCATTTT. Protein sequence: CASSSWGLSNQPQHF.

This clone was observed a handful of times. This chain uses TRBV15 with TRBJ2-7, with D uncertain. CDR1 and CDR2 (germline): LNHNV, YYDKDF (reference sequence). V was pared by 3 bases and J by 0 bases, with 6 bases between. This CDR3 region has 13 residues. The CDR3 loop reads CATSRDGSYEQYF. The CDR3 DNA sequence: TGTGCCACCAGCAGGGACGGCTCCTACGAGCAGTACTTC.

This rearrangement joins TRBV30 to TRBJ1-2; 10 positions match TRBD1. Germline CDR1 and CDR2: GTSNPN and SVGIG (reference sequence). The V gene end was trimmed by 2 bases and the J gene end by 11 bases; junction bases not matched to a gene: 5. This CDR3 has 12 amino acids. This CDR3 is CAWSRGTGVYTF. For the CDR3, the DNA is TGTGCCTGGAGTAGAGGGACAGGGGTTTACACCTTC. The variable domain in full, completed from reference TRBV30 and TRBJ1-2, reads SQTIHQWPATLVQPVGSPLSLECTVEGTSNPNLYWYRQAAGRGLQLLFYSVGIGQISSEVPQNLSASRPQDRQFILSSKKLLLSDSGFYLCAWSRGTGVYTFGSGTRLTVV.

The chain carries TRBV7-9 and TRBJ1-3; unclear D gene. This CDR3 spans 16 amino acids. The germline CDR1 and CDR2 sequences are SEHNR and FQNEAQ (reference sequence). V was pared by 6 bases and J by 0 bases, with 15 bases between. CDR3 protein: CASRTPQTSSGNTIYF. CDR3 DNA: TGTGCCAGCAGAACCCCACAGACGAGCTCTGGAAACACCATATATTTT.

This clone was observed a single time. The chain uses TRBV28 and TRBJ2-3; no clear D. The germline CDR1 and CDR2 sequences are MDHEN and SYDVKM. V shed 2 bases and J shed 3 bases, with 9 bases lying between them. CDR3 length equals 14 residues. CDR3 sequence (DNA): TGTGCCAGCAGTTTAGTCGGCGAAACAGATACGCAGTATTTT. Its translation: CASSLVGETDTQYF.

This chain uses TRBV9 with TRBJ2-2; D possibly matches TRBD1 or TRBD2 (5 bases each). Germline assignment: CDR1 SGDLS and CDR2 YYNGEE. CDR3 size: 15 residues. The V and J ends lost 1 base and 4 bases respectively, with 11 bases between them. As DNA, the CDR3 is TGTGCCAGCAGCGTAATTGGGGGAGCCACCGGGGAGCTGTTTTTT. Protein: CASSVIGGATGELFF.

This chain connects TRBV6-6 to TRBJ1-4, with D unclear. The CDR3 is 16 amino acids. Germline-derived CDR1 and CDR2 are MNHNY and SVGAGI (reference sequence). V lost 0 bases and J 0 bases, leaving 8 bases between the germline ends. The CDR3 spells CASSYSGTSTNEKLFF. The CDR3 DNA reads TGTGCCAGCAGTTACTCGGGAACCTCAACTAATGAAAAACTGTTTTTT.

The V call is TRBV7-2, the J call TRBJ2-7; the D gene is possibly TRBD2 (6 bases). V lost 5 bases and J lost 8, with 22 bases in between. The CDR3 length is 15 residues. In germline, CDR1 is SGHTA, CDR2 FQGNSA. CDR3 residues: CASSASGTQFMKQYF. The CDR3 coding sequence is TGTGCCAGCAGCGCCTCTGGGACTCAGTTTATGAAGCAGTACTTC.

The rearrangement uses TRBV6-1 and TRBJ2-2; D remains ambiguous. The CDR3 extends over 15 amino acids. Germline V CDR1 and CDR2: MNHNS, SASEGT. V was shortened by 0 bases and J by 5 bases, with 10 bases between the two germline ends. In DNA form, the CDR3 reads TGTGCCAGCAGTGAAGCTTTAACAGTTACCGGGGAGCTGTTTTTT. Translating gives CASSEALTVTGELFF.

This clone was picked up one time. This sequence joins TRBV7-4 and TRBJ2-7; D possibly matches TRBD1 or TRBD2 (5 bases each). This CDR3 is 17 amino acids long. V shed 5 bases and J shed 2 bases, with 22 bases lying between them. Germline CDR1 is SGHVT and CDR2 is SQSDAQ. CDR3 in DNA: TGTGCCAGCAGCGACCGGGACGCCCATCAGATAGCCTACGAGCAGTACTTC. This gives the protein CASSDRDAHQIAYEQYF.

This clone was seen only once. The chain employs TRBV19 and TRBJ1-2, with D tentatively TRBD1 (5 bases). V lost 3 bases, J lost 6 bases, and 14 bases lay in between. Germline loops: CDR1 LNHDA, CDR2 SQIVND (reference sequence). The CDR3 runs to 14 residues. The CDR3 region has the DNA TGTGCCAGTAGTATGGAAGGGAGGGGCGATGGCTACACCTTC. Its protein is CASSMEGRGDGYTF.

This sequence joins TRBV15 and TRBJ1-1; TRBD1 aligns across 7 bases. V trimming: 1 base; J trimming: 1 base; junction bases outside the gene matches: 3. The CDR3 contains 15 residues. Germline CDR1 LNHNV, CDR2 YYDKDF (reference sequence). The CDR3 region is CATSRGRQGNTEAFF. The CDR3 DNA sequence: TGTGCCACCAGCAGAGGAAGACAGGGGAACACTGAAGCTTTCTTT.

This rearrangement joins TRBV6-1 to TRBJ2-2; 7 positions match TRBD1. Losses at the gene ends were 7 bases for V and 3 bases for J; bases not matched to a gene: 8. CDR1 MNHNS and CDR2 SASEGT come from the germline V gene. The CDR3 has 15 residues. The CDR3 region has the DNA TGTGCCAGCATCCTGACAGGGAGAGACACCGGGGAGCTGTTTTTT. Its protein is CASILTGRDTGELFF.

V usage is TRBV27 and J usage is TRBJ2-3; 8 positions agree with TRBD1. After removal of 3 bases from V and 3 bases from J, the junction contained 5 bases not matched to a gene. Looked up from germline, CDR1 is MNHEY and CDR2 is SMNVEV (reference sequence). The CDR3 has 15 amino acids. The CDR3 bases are TGTGCCAGCAGTTTGAACAGGGGGTGGACAGATACGCAGTATTTT. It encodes CASSLNRGWTDTQYF.

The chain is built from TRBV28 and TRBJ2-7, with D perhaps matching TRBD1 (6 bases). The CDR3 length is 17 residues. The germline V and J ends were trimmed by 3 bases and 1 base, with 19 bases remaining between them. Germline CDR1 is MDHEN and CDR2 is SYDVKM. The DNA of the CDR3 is TGTGCCAGCAGTTTCTTAGGAAGAGGGGGTTCATCCTACGAGCAGTACTTC. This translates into CASSFLGRGGSSYEQYF.

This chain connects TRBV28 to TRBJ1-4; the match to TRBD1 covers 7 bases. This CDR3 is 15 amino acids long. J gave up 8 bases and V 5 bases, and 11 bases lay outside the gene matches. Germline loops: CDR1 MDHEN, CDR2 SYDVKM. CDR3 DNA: TGTGCCAGCAGTCCCCCCCAGGGGGGGGTAGAAAAACTGTTTTTT. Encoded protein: CASSPPQGGVEKLFF.

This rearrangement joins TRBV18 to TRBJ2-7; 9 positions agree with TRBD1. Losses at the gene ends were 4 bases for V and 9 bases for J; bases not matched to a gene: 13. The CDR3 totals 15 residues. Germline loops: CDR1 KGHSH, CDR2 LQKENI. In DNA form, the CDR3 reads TGTGCCAGCTCACTAGGGACAGGGAAGGGGTACTCGCAGTACTTC. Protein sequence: CASSLGTGKGYSQYF.

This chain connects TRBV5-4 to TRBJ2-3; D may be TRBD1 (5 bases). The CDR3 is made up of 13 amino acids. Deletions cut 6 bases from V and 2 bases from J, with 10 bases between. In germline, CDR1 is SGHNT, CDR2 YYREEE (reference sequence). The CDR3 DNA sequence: TGTGCCAGCACCTGGGGCGACACAGATACGCAGTATTTT. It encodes CASTWGDTDTQYF.

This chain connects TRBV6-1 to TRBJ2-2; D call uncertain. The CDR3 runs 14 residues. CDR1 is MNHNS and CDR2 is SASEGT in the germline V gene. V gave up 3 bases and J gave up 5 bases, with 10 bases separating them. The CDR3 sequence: CASSDLYRTGELFF. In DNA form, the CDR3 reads TGTGCCAGCAGTGACCTGTACAGAACCGGGGAGCTGTTTTTT.

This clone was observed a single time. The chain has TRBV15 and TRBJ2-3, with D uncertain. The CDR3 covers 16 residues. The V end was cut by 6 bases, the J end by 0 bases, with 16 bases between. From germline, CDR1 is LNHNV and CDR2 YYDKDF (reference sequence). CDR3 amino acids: CATSMLEFQSTDTQYF. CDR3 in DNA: TGTGCCACCAGTATGCTTGAGTTCCAGAGCACAGATACGCAGTATTTT.

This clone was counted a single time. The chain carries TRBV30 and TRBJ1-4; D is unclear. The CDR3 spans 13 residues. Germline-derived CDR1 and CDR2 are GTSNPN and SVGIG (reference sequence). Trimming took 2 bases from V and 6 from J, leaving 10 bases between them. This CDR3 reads CAWSPGSDEKLFF. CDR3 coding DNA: TGTGCCTGGAGTCCCGGGTCGGATGAAAAACTGTTTTTT.

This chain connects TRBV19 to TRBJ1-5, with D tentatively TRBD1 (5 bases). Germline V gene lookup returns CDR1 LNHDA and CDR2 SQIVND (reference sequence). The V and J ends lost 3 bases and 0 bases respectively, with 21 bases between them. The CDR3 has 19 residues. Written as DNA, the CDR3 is TGTGCCAGTAGTATCCCGTCCACGTGGGGGATGGTTAGCAATCAGCCCCAGCATTTT. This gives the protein CASSIPSTWGMVSNQPQHF.

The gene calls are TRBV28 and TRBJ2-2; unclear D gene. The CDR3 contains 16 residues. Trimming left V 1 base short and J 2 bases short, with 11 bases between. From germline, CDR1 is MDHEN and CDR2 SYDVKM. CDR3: CASSLFTQSNTGELFF. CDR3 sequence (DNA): TGTGCCAGCAGTTTATTCACGCAGAGCAACACCGGGGAGCTGTTTTTT.

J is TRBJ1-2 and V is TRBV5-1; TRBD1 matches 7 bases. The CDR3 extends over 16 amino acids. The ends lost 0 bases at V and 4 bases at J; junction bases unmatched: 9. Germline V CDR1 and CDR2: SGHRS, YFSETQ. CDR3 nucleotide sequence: TGCGCCAGCAGCTTGGGCCCTACCCAGGGGGGCTATGGCTACACCTTC. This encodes CASSLGPTQGGYGYTF.

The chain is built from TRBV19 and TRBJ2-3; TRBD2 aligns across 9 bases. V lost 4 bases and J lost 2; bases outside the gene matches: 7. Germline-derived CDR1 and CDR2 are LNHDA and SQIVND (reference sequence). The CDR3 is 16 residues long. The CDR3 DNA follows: TGTGCCAGTAGTACCCTAGCGGGGCGATACACAGATACGCAGTATTTT. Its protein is CASSTLAGRYTDTQYF.

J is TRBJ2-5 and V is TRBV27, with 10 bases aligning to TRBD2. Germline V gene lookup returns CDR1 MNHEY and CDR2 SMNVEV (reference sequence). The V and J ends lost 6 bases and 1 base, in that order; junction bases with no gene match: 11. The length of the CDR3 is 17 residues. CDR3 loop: CASSPRSSGRSQETQYF. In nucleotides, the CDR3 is TGTGCCAGCAGCCCACGGTCTAGCGGGAGAAGCCAAGAGACCCAGTACTTC.

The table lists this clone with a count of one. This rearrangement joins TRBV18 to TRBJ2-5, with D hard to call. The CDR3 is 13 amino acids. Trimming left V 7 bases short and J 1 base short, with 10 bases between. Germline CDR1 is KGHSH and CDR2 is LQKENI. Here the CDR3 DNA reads TGTGCCAGCTTAGACACCCTCCAAGAGACCCAGTACTTC. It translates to CASLDTLQETQYF.

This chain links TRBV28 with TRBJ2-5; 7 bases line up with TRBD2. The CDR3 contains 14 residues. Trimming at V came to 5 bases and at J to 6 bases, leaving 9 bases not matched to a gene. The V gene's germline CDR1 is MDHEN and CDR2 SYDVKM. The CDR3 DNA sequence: TGTGCCAGCAGTACCCCCGGGGGGTTGAAGACCCAGTACTTC. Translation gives CASSTPGGLKTQYF.

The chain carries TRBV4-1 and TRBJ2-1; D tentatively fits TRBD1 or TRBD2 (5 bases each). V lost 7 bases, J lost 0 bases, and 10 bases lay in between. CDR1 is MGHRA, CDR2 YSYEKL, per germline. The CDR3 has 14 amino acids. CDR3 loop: CASKGTSSYNEQFF. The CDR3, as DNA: TGCGCCAGCAAGGGGACGAGCTCCTACAATGAGCAGTTCTTC.